The 25 T cell receptor beta chains reported below all come from one sample, sequenced in a study of cytomegalovirus exposure and HLA in healthy donors. PCR primers comprised 60 Vbeta and 13 Jbeta primers. Libraries were prepared by immunoSEQ multiplex PCR; TCRdb keeps only in-frame clonotypes and omits some of them. The table gives more than 95,000 clones; the top ten clones make up under 2.5% of it. Input material: PBMCs. These receptors originate from a man in his forties in good health and CMV-seronegative.

CDR3 sequence reads: CAWSGDRGFSPLHF. DNA for the CDR3: TGTGCCTGGAGTGGAGACAGGGGATTTTCACCCCTCCACTTT. The rearrangement links TRBV30 to TRBJ1-6; 8 bases are a match to TRBD1. The CDR3 spans 14 residues. Trimming removed 1 base from V and 9 bases from J; junction bases left unmatched: 5. Germline CDR1 and CDR2: GTSNPN and SVGIG (reference sequence).

The DNA for the CDR3 is TGTGCCAGCAGCTGGGGGACAGAAAATTACGAGCAGTACTTC. Translated, it gives CASSWGTENYEQYF. This rearrangement joins TRBV7-8 to TRBJ2-5, with TRBD1 matching 7 bases. The DNA end favors TRBJ2-7, so the J call may be wrong. The CDR3 has 14 residues. CDR1 and CDR2 from the germline V gene are SGHVS and FQNEAQ.

The chain carries TRBV10-3 and TRBJ1-5; weak D call: TRBD1 (6 bases). Germline V gene data show CDR1 as ENHRY and CDR2 as SYGVKD. The germline V and J ends were trimmed by 10 bases and 0 bases, with 13 bases remaining between them. The CDR3 is made up of 14 amino acids. CDR3 coding DNA: TGTGCCACCACGGGACACTCTAGCAATCAGCCCCAGCATTTT. Amino acid sequence: CATTGHSSNQPQHF.

The gene calls are TRBV5-1 and TRBJ2-7; 8 bases agree with TRBD1. Per the germline V gene, CDR1 is SGHRS and CDR2 is YFSETQ. The CDR3 consists of 14 residues. The trim removed 0 bases at V and 6 bases at J, leaving 5 bases unmatched. Here the CDR3 DNA reads TGCGCCAGCAGCTTGGATAGCAGGGGGCTCGAGCAGTACTTC. Encoded protein: CASSLDSRGLEQYF.

The chain joins TRBV9 to TRBJ1-2, with TRBD1 identical over 9 bases. Germline CDR1 and CDR2: SGDLS and YYNGEE. J was trimmed by 4 bases and V by 1 base; bases with no gene match: 2. The CDR3 has 14 amino acids. This CDR3 reads CASSVTGGVYGYTF. The CDR3 region has the DNA TGTGCCAGCAGCGTAACAGGGGGCGTCTATGGCTACACCTTC. The full variable domain, completed using reference TRBV9 and TRBJ1-2, is DSGVTQTPKHLITATGQRVTLRCSPRSGDLSVYWYQQSLDQGLQFLIQYYNGEERAKGNILERFSAQQFPDLHSELNLSSLELGDSALYFCASSVTGGVYGYTFGSGTRLTVV.

J is TRBJ2-5 and V is TRBV6-5, with TRBD1 matching 8 bases. The closer fit of TRBJ2-7 to the DNA end suggests the J call may be wrong. Germline CDR1 reads MNHEY; CDR2 reads SVGAGI. The CDR3 extends over 15 amino acids. In DNA, the CDR3 is TGTGCCAGCAGTTATGTAGGGACAGGCAACTACGAGCAGTACTTC. Amino acids: CASSYVGTGNYEQYF.

The rearrangement uses TRBV19 and TRBJ1-6, with D possibly TRBD1 on 5 matching bases. CDR3 size: 18 residues. Trimming removed 0 bases at V and 10 bases at J, with 22 bases between. Germline values: CDR1 LNHDA, CDR2 SQIVND (reference sequence). The CDR3 here is CASSIDHDGGTAASPLHF. The CDR3 DNA is TGTGCCAGTAGTATAGATCACGACGGGGGGACTGCTGCCTCACCCCTCCACTTT.

The chain carries TRBV2 and TRBJ1-6; D uncertain. This CDR3 has 17 residues. The germline V gene has CDR1 SNHLY and CDR2 FYNNEI. V was shortened by 6 bases and J by 1 base, with 16 bases between the two germline ends. The CDR3 sequence is CASSPGLPMSYNSPLHF. The DNA of the CDR3 is TGTGCCAGCAGCCCAGGACTACCCATGTCCTATAATTCACCCCTCCACTTT.

This chain joins TRBV9 and TRBJ2-5; D unresolved. The CDR3 is 12 residues long. The V gene's germline CDR1 is SGDLS and CDR2 YYNGEE. V was clipped by 4 bases and J by 2 bases, with 6 bases between them. The CDR3 DNA is TGTGCCAGCAGCTCCCCTCAAGAGACCCAGTACTTC. This sequence encodes CASSSPQETQYF.

This chain uses TRBV10-3 with TRBJ2-5; D is perhaps TRBD2 (6 bases). CDR3 length equals 15 residues. V lost 4 bases and J lost 5, with 17 bases in between. The V gene's germline CDR1 is ENHRY and CDR2 SYGVKD. The CDR3 DNA follows: TGTGCCATCAGTGTTACCGGGAGCGGTGGGGAGACCCAGTACTTC. Translated: CAISVTGSGGETQYF.

The gene calls are TRBV19 and TRBJ1-2; D call uncertain. Deletions cut 3 bases from V and 4 bases from J, with 12 bases between. The CDR3 is made up of 14 amino acids. Germline-derived CDR1 and CDR2 are LNHDA and SQIVND (reference sequence). The CDR3 here is CASSMRAESYGYTF. For the CDR3, the DNA is TGTGCCAGTAGTATGCGGGCGGAGTCCTATGGCTACACCTTC.

This chain joins TRBV19 and TRBJ1-2; 8 positions agree with TRBD1. The V gene's germline CDR1 is LNHDA and CDR2 SQIVND (reference sequence). V lost 4 bases to trimming and J lost 7 bases; unmatched junction nucleotides: 14. The CDR3 runs 16 residues. The CDR3 DNA reads as TGTGCCAGTAGTAGCGCCAGGGGGCTAGTCTCTATTGGCTACACCTTC. Translating gives CASSSARGLVSIGYTF.

The chain combines TRBV5-1 with TRBJ2-7; the match to TRBD2 covers 8 bases. The CDR3 loop spans 14 amino acids. With 7 bases clipped from V and 2 bases from J, the junction kept 8 bases outside the gene matches. The germline gives CDR1 SGHRS, CDR2 YFSETQ. The CDR3, as DNA: TGCGCCAGCGGGCCGGGACTAGGGCCCTACGAGCAGTACTTC. Translated, it gives CASGPGLGPYEQYF.

The chain employs TRBV7-2 and TRBJ1-1; 8 nucleotides match TRBD1. The CDR3 spans 14 residues. V lost 3 bases to trimming and J lost 4 bases; unmatched junction nucleotides: 4. Germline values: CDR1 SGHTA, CDR2 FQGNSA. DNA for the CDR3: TGTGCCAGCAGCTTTGGACAGGGATTCACTGAAGCTTTCTTT. This gives the protein CASSFGQGFTEAFF.

CDR3 DNA: TGTGCCAGCGAGGGACAGGGTTACACCGGGGAGCTGTTTTTT. Its translation is CASEGQGYTGELFF. This rearrangement joins TRBV7-9 to TRBJ2-2; 9 nucleotides align to TRBD1. CDR1 SEHNR and CDR2 FQNEAQ come from the germline V gene (reference sequence). The junction had 4 bases not matched to a gene; V was cut back by 8 bases and J by 3 bases. CDR3 size: 14 residues.

The chain carries TRBV7-2 and TRBJ2-7; 7 bases are a match to TRBD1. Germline CDR1 SGHTA, CDR2 FQGNSA. V lost 4 bases to trimming and J lost 5 bases; unmatched junction nucleotides: 8. The CDR3 contains 14 residues. The CDR3 nucleotides read TGTGCCAGCAGCTCCTACAGGGGTACCCACGAGCAGTACTTC. Translated, it gives CASSSYRGTHEQYF.

The rearrangement uses TRBV4-1 and TRBJ2-3; TRBD1 aligns across 9 bases. Germline V gene sequence: CDR1 MGHRA, CDR2 YSYEKL. The CDR3 runs to 15 residues. The V gene end was trimmed by 1 base and the J gene end by 3 bases; junction bases not matched to a gene: 2. For the CDR3, the DNA is TGCGCCAGCAGCCAAGGGACAGGGGAGACAGATACGCAGTATTTT. Translating it yields CASSQGTGETDTQYF.

This chain links TRBV2 with TRBJ1-5; the D gene is possibly TRBD1 (6 bases). Trimming took 7 bases from V and 1 from J, leaving 8 bases between them. Germline V gene sequence: CDR1 SNHLY, CDR2 FYNNEI. This CDR3 is built from 13 residues. The CDR3 sequence is CASNRESNQPQHF. The CDR3 nucleotides read TGTGCCAGCAACAGGGAAAGCAATCAGCCCCAGCATTTT.

V usage is TRBV19 and J usage is TRBJ1-2; unclear D gene. This CDR3 has 13 amino acids. V shed 7 bases and J shed 5 bases, with 14 bases lying between them. CDR1 is LNHDA, CDR2 SQIVND, per germline (reference sequence). DNA of the CDR3: TGTGCCAGTAATGAGGGCTCGCGGTATGGCTACACCTTC. This encodes CASNEGSRYGYTF.

The V gene is TRBV30, the J gene TRBJ2-1; the D gene is possibly TRBD2 (6 bases). CDR1 and CDR2 (germline): GTSNPN, SVGIG (reference sequence). Trimming left V 8 bases short and J 2 bases short, with 13 bases between. This CDR3 comprises 13 residues. CDR3 in amino acids: CAQSSVTYNEQFF. The CDR3 DNA is TGTGCCCAATCTAGCGTTACCTACAATGAGCAGTTCTTC.

This chain connects TRBV5-1 to TRBJ2-7; unclear D gene. From germline, CDR1 is SGHRS and CDR2 YFSETQ. Trimming took 5 bases from V and 0 from J, leaving 9 bases between them. This CDR3 region has 13 residues. CDR3 protein: CASSLLSSYEQYF. In DNA form, the CDR3 reads TGCGCCAGCAGTCTCCTCTCCTCCTACGAGCAGTACTTC.

The J gene is TRBJ2-6, the V gene TRBV4-1; 14 positions match TRBD2. Trimming at V came to 3 bases and at J to 0 bases, leaving 10 bases not matched to a gene. The CDR3 consists of 21 residues. The germline CDR1 and CDR2 sequences are MGHRA and YSYEKL. The CDR3 sequence: CASSHIPGLAGVNSGANVLTF. CDR3 coding DNA: TGCGCCAGCAGCCATATCCCGGGACTAGCGGGAGTAAACTCTGGGGCCAACGTCCTGACTTTC.

The chain joins TRBV18 to TRBJ2-7; 9 bases are shared with TRBD1. Germline V gene sequence: CDR1 KGHSH, CDR2 LQKENI. The CDR3 length is 13 residues. V lost 5 bases to trimming and J lost 9 bases; unmatched junction nucleotides: 8. The CDR3 sequence is CASSDGTGFGQYF. In DNA form, the CDR3 reads TGTGCCAGCTCAGACGGGACAGGGTTTGGGCAGTACTTC.

The chain has TRBV5-4 and TRBJ2-2, with TRBD2 identical over 8 bases. V shed 5 bases, J shed 5 bases, and the junction held 8 bases outside the gene matches. This CDR3 is built from 15 residues. CDR1 SGHNT and CDR2 YYREEE come from the germline V gene (reference sequence). CDR3 amino acids: CASSPGGTLTGELFF. The CDR3 DNA follows: TGTGCCAGCAGTCCGGGGGGGACCCTGACCGGGGAGCTGTTTTTT.

V gene TRBV6-6 combines with J gene TRBJ1-1; unclear D gene. Germline CDR1 is MNHNY and CDR2 is SVGAGI (reference sequence). V was shortened by 2 bases and J by 11 bases, with 15 bases between the two germline ends. This CDR3 is built from 13 residues. CDR3 region: CASSYGPLGRAFF. The CDR3, as DNA: TGTGCCAGCAGTTACGGGCCGCTCGGGAGGGCTTTCTTT.